Below are 27 T cell receptor beta chains sequenced from a single sample in a study of blood T cell repertoires in COVID-19 (TCRdb year 2020). Library construction relied on the immunoSEQ multiplex PCR assay. TCRdb stores this immuneACCESS table with in-frame sequences only. Part of the clones is absent; in the studies checked, under half of the shortfall reflects unresolved V genes, and no reason is known for the rest. The table for this sample lists some 270,000 clones; 80% to 85% of them were counted only once. Of the sample, 3.4% falls within the top ten clones. Sequencing was done on a sample of PBMCs or T cells enriched from blood (not recorded which). The receptor set was obtained from a man between 45 and 60 years old who had recovered from COVID-19.

The gene calls are TRBV19 and TRBJ1-4, with D possibly TRBD1 on 5 matching bases. Per the germline V gene, CDR1 is LNHDA and CDR2 is SQIVND (reference sequence). The CDR3 loop spans 17 amino acids. V lost 5 bases and J lost 3, with 19 bases in between. CDR3 nucleotides: TGTGCCAGTAGTCCCCTTGGAGGGGTTGGGGCTAATGAAAAACTGTTTTTT. Its translation: CASSPLGGVGANEKLFF.

This clone has more than one count but fewer than ten. The chain recombines TRBV10-1 with TRBJ2-1; 12 bases agree with TRBD2. The ends lost 6 bases at V and 9 bases at J; junction bases unmatched: 3. The CDR3 spans 13 residues. Looked up from germline, CDR1 is WNHNN and CDR2 is SYGVQD (reference sequence). This CDR3 is CASRSSGGGEQFF. The CDR3 DNA reads as TGCGCCAGCAGATCTAGCGGGGGGGGTGAGCAGTTCTTC.

This clone was found once. V is TRBV19 and J is TRBJ2-4, with TRBD1 matching over 9 bases. The germline V gene has CDR1 LNHDA and CDR2 SQIVND (reference sequence). The length of the CDR3 is 13 residues. V shed 0 bases, J shed 14 bases, and the junction held 5 bases outside the gene matches. CDR3 sequence reads: CASSIDFDRGKYF. The CDR3 DNA is TGTGCCAGTAGTATAGATTTCGACAGGGGGAAGTACTTC.

Here the CDR3 reads CASRPAGDGTGELFF. CDR3 in DNA: TGTGCCAGCAGACCAGCGGGAGATGGCACCGGGGAGCTGTTTTTT. V and J are TRBV28 and TRBJ2-2; 8 bases map to TRBD2. The germline gives CDR1 MDHEN, CDR2 SYDVKM. The CDR3 is 15 residues long. Trimming at V came to 6 bases and at J to 4 bases, leaving 7 bases not matched to a gene.

The chain couples TRBV19 to TRBJ2-7; 9 bases align to TRBD1. The CDR3 extends over 16 amino acids. Germline-derived CDR1 and CDR2 are LNHDA and SQIVND (reference sequence). The V and J ends lost 1 base and 6 bases, in that order; junction bases with no gene match: 10. The CDR3 bases are TGTGCCAGTAGTATAGGCTGGGACAGGGTTGCGAGCGAGCAGTACTTC. Amino acids: CASSIGWDRVASEQYF.

V gene TRBV3-1 (or the pseudogene TRBV3-2) combines with J gene TRBJ2-1; TRBD2 aligns across 8 bases. CDR1 and CDR2 from the germline V gene are LGHDT and YNNKEL (reference sequence). The CDR3 runs to 15 residues. J was trimmed by 6 bases and V by 4 bases; bases with no gene match: 8. The CDR3 DNA reads as TGTGCCAGCAGCCCGACCGACCGGGGGGGCAATGAGCAGTTCTTC. This codes for CASSPTDRGGNEQFF.

The rearrangement links TRBV7-2 to TRBJ1-3, with D maybe TRBD1 (6 bases). CDR1 is SGHTA and CDR2 is FQGNSA in the germline V gene. V was trimmed by 1 base and J by 1 base, leaving 8 bases between them. CDR3 length equals 15 residues. The CDR3: CASSLVGGSGNTIYF. The CDR3 DNA reads as TGTGCCAGCAGCTTAGTAGGGGGTTCTGGAAACACCATATATTTT.

A single count supports this clone. V usage is TRBV19 and J usage is TRBJ1-1; a possible D gene is TRBD1 (6 bases). The CDR3 spans 14 residues. Germline lookup yields CDR1 LNHDA and CDR2 SQIVND (reference sequence). With 6 bases removed from V and 4 bases from J, the gap between germline ends came to 15 bases. CDR3 protein: CASSQNRDGTEAFF. The CDR3 nucleotides read TGTGCCAGTAGCCAGAACAGGGACGGCACTGAAGCTTTCTTT. Using reference TRBV19 and TRBJ1-1 for the parts outside the CDR3, the full variable domain is DGGITQSPKYLFRKEGQNVTLSCEQNLNHDAMYWYRQDPGQGLRLIYYSQIVNDFQKGDIAEGYSVSREKKESFPLTVTSAQKNPTAFYLCASSQNRDGTEAFFGQGTRLTVV.

The chain couples TRBV6-5 to TRBJ1-2; D unresolved. CDR3 length: 15 residues. The ends were cut back, 5 bases at V and 2 bases at J, with 15 bases in the middle. CDR1 MNHEY and CDR2 SVGAGI come from the germline V gene. The CDR3, as DNA: TGTGCCAGCAGTCCCTCCACCGGAGGCAACTATGGCTACACCTTC. This sequence encodes CASSPSTGGNYGYTF.

The V and J genes are TRBV7-6 and TRBJ1-5, with 10 bases identical to TRBD1. This CDR3 spans 15 amino acids. Trimming removed 3 bases from V and 2 bases from J; junction bases left unmatched: 1. Germline V gene data show CDR1 as SGHVS and CDR2 as FNYEAQ. CDR3 amino acids: CASSFGQGGNQPQHF. In DNA, the CDR3 is TGTGCCAGCAGCTTTGGACAGGGGGGCAATCAGCCCCAGCATTTT.

CDR3 sequence (DNA): TGTGCCAGCAGCCTACCAGTCGACACAGGGGACCCGATGACTGAAGCTTTCTTT. Its protein is CASSLPVDTGDPMTEAFF. The chain is built from TRBV11-2 and TRBJ1-1; TRBD1 matches 7 bases. This CDR3 comprises 18 residues. Per germline, CDR1 SGHAT and CDR2 FQNNGV. With V trimmed by 5 bases and J by 5 bases, 20 bases remained unmatched.

The chain links TRBV5-1 to TRBJ1-2, with 7 bases identical to TRBD1. Germline trimming cut 4 bases from V and 4 bases from J; bases unmatched to any gene: 10. Germline V gene sequence: CDR1 SGHRS, CDR2 YFSETQ. The CDR3 consists of 15 residues. The DNA of the CDR3 is TGCGCCAGCAGCGACCAAGGGGGCGACATCTATGGCTACACCTTC. Translation gives CASSDQGGDIYGYTF. Filled out from reference TRBV5-1 and TRBJ1-2, the complete variable domain reads KAGVTQTPRYLIKTRGQQVTLSCSPISGHRSVSWYQQTPGQGLQFLFEYFSETQRNKGNFPGRFSGRQFSNSRSEMNVSTLELGDSALYLCASSDQGGDIYGYTFGSGTRLTVV.

The chain employs TRBV6-5 and TRBJ1-6, with D possibly TRBD1 on 5 matching bases. Trimming cost V 0 bases and J 7 bases, with 10 bases left between them. The germline CDR1 and CDR2 sequences are MNHEY and SVGAGI. The CDR3 is 15 amino acids. CDR3 DNA: TGTGCCAGCAGTTACTCAGGGGTCGGAAATTCACCCCTCCACTTT. Amino acids: CASSYSGVGNSPLHF.

V and J are TRBV21-1 and TRBJ1-2. TRBV21-1 is reported as a pseudogene. This CDR3 has 15 residues. The CDR3 is CASSKKIWRSYGYTF. DNA of the CDR3: TGTGCCAGCAGCAAAAAGATTTGGAGAAGCTATGGCTACACCTTC.

This chain joins TRBV9 and TRBJ2-2; 8 nucleotides match TRBD2. Per the germline V gene, CDR1 is SGDLS and CDR2 is YYNGEE. The CDR3 is 16 residues long. J gave up 4 bases and V 3 bases, and 8 bases lay outside the gene matches. Here the CDR3 DNA reads TGTGCCAGCAGCGCACTCAGCGGGAGCAGCACCGGGGAGCTGTTTTTT. Translation: CASSALSGSSTGELFF.

The chain combines TRBV19 with TRBJ1-2; the D is unclear. The CDR3 contains 12 residues. V lost 0 bases to trimming and J lost 8 bases, with 7 bases between them. CDR1 is LNHDA, CDR2 SQIVND, per germline (reference sequence). CDR3: CASSIDSIGYTF. The CDR3 DNA sequence: TGTGCCAGTAGTATAGACAGTATCGGCTACACCTTC.

The chain combines TRBV19 with TRBJ1-1; 7 nucleotides match TRBD1. The V and J ends lost 8 bases and 2 bases, in that order; junction bases with no gene match: 8. CDR3 length: 14 residues. Germline V gives CDR1 LNHDA, CDR2 SQIVND (reference sequence). The DNA for the CDR3 is TGTGCCAGTTCACTGGACAGGATAAACACTGAAGCTTTCTTT. This sequence encodes CASSLDRINTEAFF.

The chain has TRBV28 and TRBJ2-3; a possible D gene is TRBD1 (5 bases). This CDR3 is built from 19 residues. The germline gives CDR1 MDHEN, CDR2 SYDVKM. V lost 8 bases to trimming and J lost 6 bases, with 33 bases between them. The CDR3 loop reads CASLPPPGQGRQVFDTQYF. The CDR3 bases are TGTGCCAGCTTACCCCCCCCTGGGCAGGGTAGACAAGTGTTTGATACGCAGTATTTT. Looking up the rest from reference TRBV28 and TRBJ2-3 gives the full variable domain: DVKVTQSSRYLVKRTGEKVFLECVQDMDHENMFWYRQDPGLGLRLIYFSYDVKMKEKGDIPEGYSVSREKKERFSLILESASTNQTSMYLCASLPPPGQGRQVFDTQYFGPGTRLTVL.

The genes are TRBV19 and TRBJ1-1; a possible D gene is TRBD1 (6 bases). Germline values: CDR1 LNHDA, CDR2 SQIVND (reference sequence). Trimming shortened V by 7 bases and J by 4 bases, and 19 bases separated the two germline ends. The CDR3 is 15 amino acids. In DNA, the CDR3 is TGTGCCAGTACTCAGCGAGGACAGTCCCTCACTGAAGCTTTCTTT. Its translation is CASTQRGQSLTEAFF.

The gene calls are TRBV19 and TRBJ1-3, with a weak D call TRBD1 (5 bases). Trimming removed 6 bases from V and 4 bases from J, with 22 bases in between. CDR3 length: 17 amino acids. The V gene's germline CDR1 is LNHDA and CDR2 SQIVND (reference sequence). The CDR3 loop is CASRTPGVSTGGNTIYF. The CDR3 nucleotides are TGTGCCAGTAGAACCCCGGGTGTTTCCACAGGAGGAAACACCATATATTTT.

Only a few counts were recorded for this clone. The chain employs TRBV28 and TRBJ1-1; a possible D gene is TRBD1 (5 bases). V was clipped by 6 bases and J by 4 bases, with 12 bases between them. The V gene's germline CDR1 is MDHEN and CDR2 SYDVKM. The CDR3 sequence is 13 residues long. This chain's CDR3 is CASRVQVGTEAFF. As DNA, the CDR3 is TGTGCCAGCAGAGTACAGGTGGGCACTGAAGCTTTCTTT.

V is TRBV6-2 or TRBV6-3 and J is TRBJ2-7; 13 bases align to TRBD2. CDR3 length: 17 residues. Germline trimming cut 0 bases from V and 3 bases from J; bases unmatched to any gene: 5. The germline V gene has CDR1 MNHEY and CDR2 SVGEGT. CDR3 sequence reads: CASSYSTGLAGVYEQYF. The CDR3 bases are TGTGCCAGCAGTTACTCGACAGGACTAGCGGGAGTCTACGAGCAGTACTTC.

This chain joins TRBV6-2 or TRBV6-3 and TRBJ2-5, with D hard to call. The germline V gene has CDR1 MNHEY and CDR2 SVGEGT. CDR3 length equals 12 residues. Trimming shortened V by 5 bases and J by 5 bases, and 9 bases separated the two germline ends. The CDR3 coding sequence is TGTGCCAGCAGTCACAATTCGGAGACCCAGTACTTC. Translated: CASSHNSETQYF.

The chain couples TRBV4-1 to TRBJ1-2; TRBD1 agrees at 8 bases. The CDR3 has 15 amino acids. V lost 0 bases to trimming and J lost 4 bases; unmatched junction nucleotides: 4. Germline values: CDR1 MGHRA, CDR2 YSYEKL. The CDR3 is CASSQEQGGSYGYTF. The CDR3 DNA follows: TGCGCCAGCAGCCAAGAACAGGGGGGAAGCTATGGCTACACCTTC.

This rearrangement joins TRBV6-1 to TRBJ2-7; weak D call: TRBD2 (6 bases). The CDR3 has 14 residues. V lost 0 bases and J lost 9, with 15 bases in between. Germline V CDR1 and CDR2: MNHNS, SASEGT. The CDR3 here is CASSEAGGREWQYF. The CDR3 DNA follows: TGTGCCAGCAGTGAAGCGGGTGGGCGGGAATGGCAGTACTTC.

The chain has TRBV28 and TRBJ1-2; D perhaps matches TRBD1 (5 bases). This CDR3 contains 12 residues. Germline loops: CDR1 MDHEN, CDR2 SYDVKM. The CDR3: CASGLAGHGYTF. The CDR3 DNA reads as TGTGCTTCGGGTTTGGCAGGGCATGGCTACACCTTC.

The chain couples TRBV6-2 or TRBV6-3 to TRBJ1-6; D unresolved. With 6 bases removed from V and 10 bases from J, the gap between germline ends came to 7 bases. This CDR3 contains 11 residues. The germline V gene has CDR1 MNHEY and CDR2 SVGEGT. The CDR3 nucleotides read TGTGCCAGCAGCTCAGTATCACCCCTCCACTTT. Protein: CASSSVSPLHF.